A single sample gave rise to the 19 T cell receptor beta chains below, sequenced in a study of shared clonotypes between healthy human individuals. Assay used: immunoSEQ multiplex PCR; TCRdb lists only in-frame clones, some missing. The data show about 960,000 clones, roughly 72% seen once. The sequenced sample was memory CD4+ T cells sorted from blood. The subset denotes: CD45RA-negative fraction. These receptors originate from a man younger than 35 in good health.

This sequence joins TRBV30 and TRBJ1-5; D is possibly TRBD1 (5 bases). Trimming pared 1 base from V and 2 bases from J, leaving 12 bases between. CDR1 is GTSNPN and CDR2 is SVGIG in the germline V gene (reference sequence). This CDR3 contains 15 residues. In nucleotides, the CDR3 is TGTGCCTGGAGTGGGGGAGGGGCTGGCAATCAGCCCCAGCATTTT. Amino acid sequence: CAWSGGGAGNQPQHF. The variable domain in full, completed from reference TRBV30 and TRBJ1-5, reads SQTIHQWPATLVQPVGSPLSLECTVEGTSNPNLYWYRQAAGRGLQLLFYSVGIGQISSEVPQNLSASRPQDRQFILSSKKLLLSDSGFYLCAWSGGGAGNQPQHFGDGTRLSIL.

The CDR3 DNA reads as TGCGCCAGCAGCTTGTGGGCAGGCCAGAACACTGAAGCTTTCTTT. Translation gives CASSLWAGQNTEAFF. The chain combines TRBV5-1 with TRBJ1-1, with D unresolved. Deletions cut 1 base from V and 1 base from J, with 11 bases between. The CDR3 has 15 amino acids. The germline V gene has CDR1 SGHRS and CDR2 YFSETQ.

The chain uses TRBV5-1 and TRBJ1-1; TRBD1 aligns across 10 bases. The CDR3 runs to 15 residues. V lost 4 bases to trimming and J lost 5 bases; unmatched junction nucleotides: 8. CDR1 and CDR2 (germline): SGHRS, YFSETQ. The CDR3 loop reads CASSPRTGGRTEAFF. Here the CDR3 DNA reads TGCGCCAGCAGCCCGCGGACAGGGGGGAGGACTGAAGCTTTCTTT.

This clone came up many times. This sequence joins TRBV30 and TRBJ1-4, with 7 bases aligning to TRBD1. V lost 1 base and J lost 0; bases outside the gene matches: 2. Germline V gene sequence: CDR1 GTSNPN, CDR2 SVGIG (reference sequence). This CDR3 is built from 15 residues. The CDR3 DNA sequence: TGTGCCTGGAGTGAAACAGGGGCAACTAATGAAAAACTGTTTTTT. It specifies CAWSETGATNEKLFF. Together with reference TRBV30 and TRBJ1-4, the CDR3 gives the full variable domain: SQTIHQWPATLVQPVGSPLSLECTVEGTSNPNLYWYRQAAGRGLQLLFYSVGIGQISSEVPQNLSASRPQDRQFILSSKKLLLSDSGFYLCAWSETGATNEKLFFGSGTQLSVL.

Concerning this clone: A much bigger clone sits one base away, suggesting this may be a read error. Additional DNA sequences in this sample encode the identical CDR3. The rearrangement joins TRBV7-2 to TRBJ2-5; D call uncertain. The CDR3 extends over 12 amino acids. Germline V gene lookup returns CDR1 SGHTA and CDR2 FQGNSA. Trimming removed 1 base at V and 1 base at J, with 1 base between. Written as DNA, the CDR3 is TGTGCCAGCAGCTTAGTCCAAGAGACCCAGTACTTC. Its translation: CASSLVQETQYF. Using reference TRBV7-2 and TRBJ2-5 for the parts outside the CDR3, the full variable domain is GAGVSQSPSNKVTEKGKDVELRCDPISGHTALYWYRQSLGQGLEFLIYFQGNSAPDKSGLPSDRFSAERTGGSVSTLTIQRTQQEDSAVYLCASSLVQETQYFGPGTRLLVL.

The rearrangement uses TRBV7-6 and TRBJ2-3; D is undetermined. CDR1 and CDR2 (germline): SGHVS, FNYEAQ. The CDR3 spans 16 residues. Trimming took 2 bases from V and 0 from J, leaving 12 bases between them. This CDR3 is CASSLSEVPSTDTQYF. As DNA, the CDR3 is TGTGCCAGCAGCTTAAGTGAGGTCCCTAGCACAGATACGCAGTATTTT.

Concerning this clone: At one of its ends the junction is not consistent with the germline gene, which may arise from a read error. The chain employs TRBV30 and TRBJ2-7; 8 nucleotides agree with TRBD1. The CDR3 is made up of 11 amino acids. Germline CDR1 reads GTSNPN; CDR2 reads SVGIG (reference sequence). The CDR3 is CAWSSRQGLDF. CDR3 nucleotides: TGTGCCTGGTCAAGCCGACAGGGGCTCGACTTC.

The V gene is TRBV6-1, the J gene TRBJ2-5; 11 bases are a match to TRBD2. With 3 bases clipped from V and 5 bases from J, the junction kept 11 bases outside the gene matches. Looked up from germline, CDR1 is MNHNS and CDR2 is SASEGT. CDR3 length: 17 amino acids. The CDR3: CASSDPLSGGGRETQYF. The CDR3 DNA sequence: TGTGCCAGCAGTGACCCGCTTAGCGGGGGGGGTCGGGAGACCCAGTACTTC.

The V and J genes are TRBV28 and TRBJ1-6; 9 bases match TRBD1. Germline CDR1 MDHEN, CDR2 SYDVKM. CDR3 length equals 15 residues. J gave up 3 bases and V 6 bases, and 3 bases lay outside the gene matches. The CDR3 sequence is CASRRDRDYNSPLHF. The CDR3 coding sequence is TGTGCCAGCAGACGGGACAGGGACTATAATTCACCCCTCCACTTT. Looking up the rest from reference TRBV28 and TRBJ1-6 gives the full variable domain: DVKVTQSSRYLVKRTGEKVFLECVQDMDHENMFWYRQDPGLGLRLIYFSYDVKMKEKGDIPEGYSVSREKKERFSLILESASTNQTSMYLCASRRDRDYNSPLHFGNGTRLTVT.

This chain joins TRBV2 and TRBJ1-1; 12 nucleotides match TRBD1. Losses at the gene ends were 8 bases for V and 2 bases for J; bases not matched to a gene: 6. The CDR3 is 15 amino acids. Germline CDR1 SNHLY, CDR2 FYNNEI. CDR3 sequence reads: CASRDRGLVNTEAFF. CDR3 nucleotides: TGTGCCAGCCGGGACAGGGGGCTTGTAAACACTGAAGCTTTCTTT.

This sequence joins TRBV4-1 and TRBJ1-2, with a tentative D call TRBD1 (6 bases). Germline CDR1 MGHRA, CDR2 YSYEKL. The ends were cut back, 4 bases at V and 3 bases at J, with 9 bases in the middle. The CDR3 runs to 13 residues. CDR3 nucleotides: TGCGCCAGCAGCCGGGGGGGCGACTATGGCTACACCTTC. It codes for CASSRGGDYGYTF.

The chain couples TRBV7-6 to TRBJ2-7; TRBD2 aligns across 11 bases. The CDR3 consists of 15 residues. CDR1 SGHVS and CDR2 FNYEAQ come from the germline V gene. The ends lost 5 bases at V and 2 bases at J; junction bases unmatched: 5. The CDR3 coding sequence is TGTGCCAGCAGCGCCGAGACTAGCGGGGCCTACGAGCAGTACTTC. Protein: CASSAETSGAYEQYF.

V is TRBV5-1 and J is TRBJ1-2; 8 nucleotides line up with TRBD1. This CDR3 is built from 13 residues. Trimming removed 4 bases from V and 7 bases from J; junction bases left unmatched: 6. From germline, CDR1 is SGHRS and CDR2 YFSETQ. CDR3 amino acids: CASSPEGQAGYTF. In DNA, the CDR3 is TGCGCCAGCAGCCCCGAGGGACAGGCTGGCTACACCTTC.

In this sample, this clone turned up a few times. Other DNA sequences in this sample translate to the same CDR3. The chain recombines TRBV2 with TRBJ2-4; D gene ambiguous. The V and J ends lost 2 bases and 1 base respectively, with 9 bases between them. Germline V gives CDR1 SNHLY, CDR2 FYNNEI. CDR3 length: 15 amino acids. The CDR3 here is CASSESGRAKNIQYF. The CDR3 DNA is TGTGCCAGCAGTGAATCTGGCCGCGCCAAAAACATTCAGTACTTC.

Here the CDR3 reads CASRAGGTGDTQYF. The CDR3 DNA reads as TGTGCCAGCAGAGCGGGGGGGACGGGAGATACGCAGTATTTT. The chain is built from TRBV28 and TRBJ2-3, with 10 bases identical to TRBD2. The CDR3 consists of 14 residues. V trimming: 6 bases; J trimming: 5 bases; junction bases outside the gene matches: 5. CDR1 is MDHEN, CDR2 SYDVKM, per germline.

CDR3: CASSEGRSMNTGELFF. The CDR3 bases are TGTGCCAGCAGTGAAGGCAGGAGTATGAACACCGGGGAGCTGTTTTTT. The chain joins TRBV2 to TRBJ2-2; D is unclear. Trimming cost V 1 base and J 1 base, with 10 bases left between them. The CDR3 consists of 16 residues. The germline CDR1 and CDR2 sequences are SNHLY and FYNNEI.

This sequence joins TRBV10-2 and TRBJ1-2; D may be TRBD1 (5 bases). CDR3 size: 14 residues. Germline V lookup: CDR1 WSHSY, CDR2 SAAADI. V lost 6 bases and J lost 2, with 13 bases in between. CDR3 DNA: TGCGCCAGCAGACCAGACAGCCTGAACTATGGCTACACCTTC. Translation gives CASRPDSLNYGYTF.

The V call is TRBV6-5, the J call TRBJ1-6; 10 positions match TRBD1. Germline trimming cut 2 bases from V and 7 bases from J; bases unmatched to any gene: 2. The CDR3 totals 15 residues. Looked up from germline, CDR1 is MNHEY and CDR2 is SVGAGI. CDR3 loop: CASSYADRGNSPLHF. CDR3 bases: TGTGCCAGCAGTTACGCGGACAGGGGGAATTCACCCCTCCACTTT.

The gene calls are TRBV5-4 and TRBJ2-2; D may be TRBD2 (5 bases). With 1 base removed from V and 6 bases from J, the gap between germline ends came to 7 bases. Germline V gene sequence: CDR1 SGHNT, CDR2 YYREEE (reference sequence). The CDR3 consists of 13 residues. CDR3 bases: TGTGCCAGCAGCTTGCGGGGTGCCGGGGAGCTGTTTTTT. This sequence encodes CASSLRGAGELFF.